Shown below are 15 T cell receptor beta chains from a single sample sequenced in a study of cytomegalovirus exposure and HLA in healthy donors. In the PCR, 60 Vbeta and 13 Jbeta primers were used. Produced via immunoSEQ multiplex PCR; TCRdb's table is partial and in-frame only. The sample gives approximately 150,000 clones, approximately 80% of which show up once; around 3.2% is in the top ten. What was sequenced was PBMCs. These receptors were taken from a female donor in good health and CMV-seronegative.

V gene TRBV9 combines with J gene TRBJ1-6; TRBD1 agrees at 7 bases. Germline values: CDR1 SGDLS, CDR2 YYNGEE. The CDR3 is 15 amino acids. J was trimmed by 4 bases and V by 4 bases; bases with no gene match: 5. The CDR3 DNA sequence: TGTGCCAGCAGCCCCGAGGGACAGTATAATTCACCCCTCCACTTT. This encodes CASSPEGQYNSPLHF.

This chain joins TRBV6-1 and TRBJ2-3, with a possible D match to TRBD2 (5 bases). The CDR3 contains 16 residues. Trimming removed 2 bases at V and 7 bases at J, with 19 bases between. From germline, CDR1 is MNHNS and CDR2 SASEGT. CDR3 loop: CASSESLATRGYTQYF. The CDR3 coding sequence is TGTGCCAGCAGTGAATCCCTGGCGACGAGAGGGTATACGCAGTATTTT.

The V call is TRBV30, the J call TRBJ1-2; D possibly corresponds to TRBD1 (5 bases). V lost 1 base to trimming and J lost 5 bases, with 11 bases between them. This CDR3 is built from 13 residues. Germline-derived CDR1 and CDR2 are GTSNPN and SVGIG (reference sequence). In nucleotides, the CDR3 is TGTGCCTGGAGTGCCAGGGTAGGGTATGGCTACACCTTC. It specifies CAWSARVGYGYTF.

The J gene is TRBJ2-3, the V gene TRBV19, with 9 bases identical to TRBD1. The V and J ends lost 10 bases and 6 bases, in that order; junction bases with no gene match: 14. This CDR3 is built from 15 residues. CDR1 and CDR2 (germline): LNHDA, SQIVND (reference sequence). The CDR3 region has the DNA TGTGCCACCTCCGAGGGACAGGGTCTCTCCGATACGCAGTATTTT. Translated, it gives CATSEGQGLSDTQYF.

The rearrangement uses TRBV7-6 and TRBJ1-2, with 7 bases matching TRBD1. This CDR3 comprises 14 residues. The J segment lost 4 bases and the V segment lost 5 bases, leaving 7 bases of the junction unmatched. Germline CDR1 SGHVS, CDR2 FNYEAQ. This CDR3 is CASSTTPGGYGYTF. CDR3 DNA sequence: TGTGCCAGCAGCACTACTCCAGGGGGCTATGGCTACACCTTC.

The gene calls are TRBV6-5 and TRBJ1-6, with D possibly matching TRBD1 (5 bases). Trimming removed 6 bases at V and 7 bases at J, with 16 bases between. This CDR3 comprises 15 residues. Germline CDR1 MNHEY, CDR2 SVGAGI. CDR3 sequence: CASSRLDRPNSPLHF. The CDR3 nucleotides read TGTGCCAGCAGCCGTCTTGACAGACCAAATTCACCCCTCCACTTT.

This clone was picked up a small number of times. This chain links TRBV4-1 with TRBJ1-2, with 7 bases matching TRBD1. The V segment lost 3 bases and the J segment 1 base; nucleotides outside the gene matches: 5. The germline CDR1 and CDR2 sequences are MGHRA and YSYEKL. The CDR3 sequence is 15 residues long. This CDR3 is CASSQGQPFNYGYTF. The CDR3 DNA reads TGCGCCAGCAGCCAGGGACAGCCCTTTAACTATGGCTACACCTTC.

V usage is TRBV7-8 and J usage is TRBJ2-1, with 9 bases aligning to TRBD2. Looked up from germline, CDR1 is SGHVS and CDR2 is FQNEAQ. The CDR3 is 18 residues long. V lost 4 bases and J lost 0; bases outside the gene matches: 10. CDR3 sequence (DNA): TGTGCCAGCAGCTCCCAGAAGAGCGGGGGGTACTCCTACAATGAGCAGTTCTTC. Translating gives CASSSQKSGGYSYNEQFF.

The chain couples TRBV5-1 to TRBJ2-2; TRBD2 matches 8 bases. This CDR3 has 15 residues. Trimming took 4 bases from V and 6 from J; bases not matched to a gene: 8. Per germline, CDR1 SGHRS and CDR2 YFSETQ. The CDR3 reads CASSESGLGAGELFF. In DNA form, the CDR3 reads TGCGCCAGCAGCGAGTCGGGACTAGGTGCCGGGGAGCTGTTTTTT.

This sequence joins TRBV6-1 and TRBJ2-3; tentative D call: TRBD2 (5 bases). In germline, CDR1 is MNHNS, CDR2 SASEGT. Trimming cost V 1 base and J 0 bases, with 14 bases left between them. The CDR3 covers 17 residues. This CDR3 is CASSEGNGETSTDTQYF. Written as DNA, the CDR3 is TGTGCCAGCAGTGAAGGTAACGGGGAGACGAGCACAGATACGCAGTATTTT.

This clone came up a few times. J is TRBJ1-6 and V is TRBV7-9; TRBD1 aligns across 7 bases. V gave up 5 bases and J gave up 11 bases; unmatched junction bases: 15. From germline, CDR1 is SEHNR and CDR2 FQNEAQ (reference sequence). The CDR3 sequence is 16 residues long. Here the CDR3 reads CASSEHRGTRVAPLHF. The CDR3 nucleotides read TGTGCCAGCAGCGAACACAGGGGAACGCGGGTAGCACCCCTCCACTTT. The full variable domain, in which reference TRBV7-9 and TRBJ1-6 provide the parts outside the CDR3, is DTGVSQNPRHKITKRGQNVTFRCDPISEHNRLYWYRQTLGQGPEFLTYFQNEAQLEKSRLLSDRFSAERPKGSFSTLEIQRTEQGDSAMYLCASSEHRGTRVAPLHFGNGTRLTVT.

In its sample, this clone was seen a few times. The rearrangement joins TRBV4-1 to TRBJ2-7; D unclear. The CDR3 has 14 amino acids. The V gene's germline CDR1 is MGHRA and CDR2 YSYEKL. Trimming pared 0 bases from V and 3 bases from J, leaving 9 bases between. The CDR3 protein is CASSQDNNHYEQYF. The CDR3 DNA is TGCGCCAGCAGCCAAGATAACAATCACTACGAGCAGTACTTC.

The chain combines TRBV6-1 with TRBJ2-1, with 10 bases aligning to TRBD2. Germline assignment: CDR1 MNHNS and CDR2 SASEGT. V lost 6 bases to trimming and J lost 0 bases; unmatched junction nucleotides: 2. The CDR3 has 15 amino acids. The CDR3 protein is CASRSSGSSYNEQFF. CDR3 nucleotides: TGTGCCAGCAGGTCTAGCGGGAGCTCCTACAATGAGCAGTTCTTC.

This clone was counted between two and nine times. The J gene is TRBJ2-7, the V gene TRBV27; D gene unclear. Germline CDR1 is MNHEY and CDR2 is SMNVEV (reference sequence). V lost 0 bases and J lost 2, with 5 bases in between. The length of the CDR3 is 13 residues. The CDR3 coding sequence is TGTGCCAGCAGTTTATCGCTAGCCTACGAGCAGTACTTC. It encodes CASSLSLAYEQYF.

This chain connects TRBV25-1 to TRBJ2-1; D unresolved. The V and J ends lost 1 base and 7 bases respectively, with 5 bases between them. The germline V gene encodes CDR1 MGHDK and CDR2 SYGVNS. The CDR3 length is 12 residues. The CDR3 bases are TGTGCCAGCAGTGAATTTATTAATGAGCAGTTCTTC. It encodes CASSEFINEQFF.